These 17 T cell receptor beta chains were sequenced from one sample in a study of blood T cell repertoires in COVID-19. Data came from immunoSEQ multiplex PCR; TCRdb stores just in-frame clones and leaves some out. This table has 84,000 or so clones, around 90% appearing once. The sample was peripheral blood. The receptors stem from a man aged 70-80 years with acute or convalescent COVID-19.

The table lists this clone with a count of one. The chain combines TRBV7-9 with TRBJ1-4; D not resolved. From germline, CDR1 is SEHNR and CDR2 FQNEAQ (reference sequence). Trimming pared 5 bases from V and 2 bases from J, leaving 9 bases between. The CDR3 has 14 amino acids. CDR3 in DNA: TGTGCCAGCAGCGGCATCTCCACTAATGAAAAACTGTTTTTT. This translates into CASSGISTNEKLFF.

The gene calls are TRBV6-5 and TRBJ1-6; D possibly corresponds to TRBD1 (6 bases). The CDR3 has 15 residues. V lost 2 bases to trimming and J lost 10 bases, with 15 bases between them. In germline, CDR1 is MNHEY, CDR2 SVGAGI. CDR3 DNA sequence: TGTGCCAGCAGTTACAGACCTCACAGGGAATCACCCCTCCACTTT. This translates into CASSYRPHRESPLHF.

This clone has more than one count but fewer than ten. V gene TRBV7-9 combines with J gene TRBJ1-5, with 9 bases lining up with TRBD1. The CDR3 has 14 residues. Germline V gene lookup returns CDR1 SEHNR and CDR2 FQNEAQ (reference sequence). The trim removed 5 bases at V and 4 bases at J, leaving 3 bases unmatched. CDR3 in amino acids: CASSLGQGNQPQHF. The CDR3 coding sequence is TGTGCCAGCAGCCTCGGACAGGGGAATCAGCCCCAGCATTTT. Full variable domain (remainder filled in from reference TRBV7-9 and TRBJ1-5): DTGVSQNPRHKITKRGQNVTFRCDPISEHNRLYWYRQTLGQGPEFLTYFQNEAQLEKSRLLSDRFSAERPKGSFSTLEIQRTEQGDSAMYLCASSLGQGNQPQHFGDGTRLSIL.

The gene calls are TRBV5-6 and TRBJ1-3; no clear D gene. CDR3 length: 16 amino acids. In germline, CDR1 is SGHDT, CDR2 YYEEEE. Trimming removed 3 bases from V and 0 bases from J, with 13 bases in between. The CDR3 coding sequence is TGTGCCAGCAGCTGGACTGAAAGCTTCTCTGGAAACACCATATATTTT. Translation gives CASSWTESFSGNTIYF.

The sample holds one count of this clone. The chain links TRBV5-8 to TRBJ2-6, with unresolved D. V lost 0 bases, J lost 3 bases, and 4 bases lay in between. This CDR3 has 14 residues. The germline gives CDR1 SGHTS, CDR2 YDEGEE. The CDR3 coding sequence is TGTGCCAGCAGCTTGGGAGTTGGGGCCAACGTCCTGACTTTC. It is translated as CASSLGVGANVLTF.

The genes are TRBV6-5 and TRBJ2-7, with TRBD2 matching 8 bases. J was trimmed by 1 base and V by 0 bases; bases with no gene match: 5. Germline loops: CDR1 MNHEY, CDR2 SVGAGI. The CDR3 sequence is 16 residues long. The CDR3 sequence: CASSYSGGRLSYEQYF. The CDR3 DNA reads TGTGCCAGCAGTTACTCGGGCGGGAGGCTGTCCTACGAGCAGTACTTC.

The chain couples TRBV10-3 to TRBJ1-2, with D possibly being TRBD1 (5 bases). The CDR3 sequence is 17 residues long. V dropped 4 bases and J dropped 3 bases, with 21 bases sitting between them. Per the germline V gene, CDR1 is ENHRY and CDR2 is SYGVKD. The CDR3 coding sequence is TGTGCCATCAGTGGGAACCACCGGGGGGGTAAGGACTATGGCTACACCTTC. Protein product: CAISGNHRGGKDYGYTF.

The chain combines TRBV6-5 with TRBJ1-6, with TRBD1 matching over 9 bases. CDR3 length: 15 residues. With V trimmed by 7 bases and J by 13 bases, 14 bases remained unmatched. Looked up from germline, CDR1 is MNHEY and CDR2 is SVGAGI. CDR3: CASTRGGQGNYPLHF. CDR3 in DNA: TGTGCCAGCACTCGCGGGGGACAGGGAAACTATCCCCTCCACTTT.

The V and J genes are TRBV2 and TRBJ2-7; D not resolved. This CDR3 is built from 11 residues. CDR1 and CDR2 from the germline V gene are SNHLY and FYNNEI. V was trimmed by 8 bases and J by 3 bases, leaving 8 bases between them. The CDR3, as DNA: TGTGCCAGCGTCTCTGTCTACGAGCAGTACTTC. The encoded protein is CASVSVYEQYF.

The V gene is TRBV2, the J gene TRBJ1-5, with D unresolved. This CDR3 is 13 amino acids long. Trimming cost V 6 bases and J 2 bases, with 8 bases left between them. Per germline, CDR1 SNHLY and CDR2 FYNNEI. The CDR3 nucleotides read TGTGCCAGCAGAGAGAACGGCAATCAGCCCCAGCATTTT. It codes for CASRENGNQPQHF. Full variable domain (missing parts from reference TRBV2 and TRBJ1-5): EPEVTQTPSHQVTQMGQEVILRCVPISNHLYFYWYRQILGQKVEFLVSFYNNEISEKSEIFDDQFSVERPDGSNFTLKIRSTKLEDSAMYFCASRENGNQPQHFGDGTRLSIL.

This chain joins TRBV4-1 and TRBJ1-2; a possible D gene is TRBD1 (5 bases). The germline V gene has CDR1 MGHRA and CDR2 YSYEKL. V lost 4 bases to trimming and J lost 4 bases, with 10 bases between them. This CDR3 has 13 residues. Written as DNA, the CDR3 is TGCGCCAGCAGCCGAGGAGACAGCTATGGCTACACCTTC. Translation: CASSRGDSYGYTF.

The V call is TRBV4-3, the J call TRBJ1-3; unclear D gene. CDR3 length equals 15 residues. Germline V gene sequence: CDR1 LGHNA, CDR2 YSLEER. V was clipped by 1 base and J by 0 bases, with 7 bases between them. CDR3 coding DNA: TGCGCCAGCAGCCAAGTACATTCCTCTGGAAACACCATATATTTT. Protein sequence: CASSQVHSSGNTIYF.

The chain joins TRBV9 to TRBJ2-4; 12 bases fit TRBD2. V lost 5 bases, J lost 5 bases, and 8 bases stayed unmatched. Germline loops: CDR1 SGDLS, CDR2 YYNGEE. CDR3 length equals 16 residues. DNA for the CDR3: TGTGCCAGCAGTCCTAGCGGGAGGGCCCAGGAAAACATTCAGTACTTC. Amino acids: CASSPSGRAQENIQYF.

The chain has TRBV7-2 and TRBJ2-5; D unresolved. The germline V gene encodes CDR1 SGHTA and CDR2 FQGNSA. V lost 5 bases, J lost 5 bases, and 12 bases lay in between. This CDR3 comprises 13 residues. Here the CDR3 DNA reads TGTGCCAGCAGCCCCCCCTGGGCGGAGACCCAGTACTTC. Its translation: CASSPPWAETQYF.

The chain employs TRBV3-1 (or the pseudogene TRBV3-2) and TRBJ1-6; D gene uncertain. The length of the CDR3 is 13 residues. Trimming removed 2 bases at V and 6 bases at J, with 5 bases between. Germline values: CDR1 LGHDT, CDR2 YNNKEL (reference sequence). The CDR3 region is CASSQTANSPLHF. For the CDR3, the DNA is TGTGCCAGCAGCCAAACAGCTAATTCACCCCTCCACTTT.

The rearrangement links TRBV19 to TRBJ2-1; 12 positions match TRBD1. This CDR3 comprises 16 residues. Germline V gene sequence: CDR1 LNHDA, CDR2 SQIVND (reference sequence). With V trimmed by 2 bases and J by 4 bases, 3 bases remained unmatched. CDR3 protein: CASSITGQGAYNEQFF. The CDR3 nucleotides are TGTGCCAGTAGTATAACGGGACAGGGGGCGTACAATGAGCAGTTCTTC.

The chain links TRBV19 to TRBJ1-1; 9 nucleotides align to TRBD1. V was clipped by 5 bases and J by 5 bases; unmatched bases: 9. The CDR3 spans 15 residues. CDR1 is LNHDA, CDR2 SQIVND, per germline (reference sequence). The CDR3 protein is CASSAGGTGKTEAFF. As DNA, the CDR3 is TGTGCCAGTAGTGCCGGGGGGACAGGGAAGACTGAAGCTTTCTTT.